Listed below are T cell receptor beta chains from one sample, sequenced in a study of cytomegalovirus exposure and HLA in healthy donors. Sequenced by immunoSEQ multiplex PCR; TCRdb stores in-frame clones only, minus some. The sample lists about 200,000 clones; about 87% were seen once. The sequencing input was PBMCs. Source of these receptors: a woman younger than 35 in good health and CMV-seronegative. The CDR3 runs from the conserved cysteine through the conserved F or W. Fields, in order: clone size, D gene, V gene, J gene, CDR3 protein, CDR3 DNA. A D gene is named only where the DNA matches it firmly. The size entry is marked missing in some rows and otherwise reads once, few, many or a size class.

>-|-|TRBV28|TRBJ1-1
CASSLFGTRNTEAFF
TGTGCCAGCAGTTTATTCGGGACAAGGAACACTGAAGCTTTCTTT
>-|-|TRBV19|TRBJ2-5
CASSRLGETQYF
TGTGCCAGTAGTAGGCTCGGGGAGACCCAGTACTTC
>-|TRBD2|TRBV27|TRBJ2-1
CASSLRPGLAHNEQFF
TGTGCCAGCAGTTTAAGGCCGGGACTAGCGCACAATGAGCAGTTCTTC
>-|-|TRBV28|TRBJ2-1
CASRLGGGNEQFF
TGTGCCAGCAGGTTAGGGGGGGGCAATGAGCAGTTCTTC
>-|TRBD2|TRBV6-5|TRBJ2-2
CASRNLAGGTGELFF
TGTGCCAGCAGAAATCTAGCGGGTGGCACCGGGGAGCTGTTTTTT
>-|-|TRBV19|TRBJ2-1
CASSQGTYNEQFF
TGTGCCAGTAGCCAGGGGACCTACAATGAGCAGTTCTTC
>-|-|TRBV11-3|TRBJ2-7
CASSLADNWQYF
TGTGCCAGCAGCTTGGCCGATAATTGGCAGTACTTC
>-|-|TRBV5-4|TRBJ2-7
CASSFDGSSYEQYF
TGTGCCAGCAGCTTCGACGGGAGCTCCTACGAGCAGTACTTC
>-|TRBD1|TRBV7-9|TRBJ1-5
CASSSGGQPQHF
TGTGCCAGCAGCTCAGGGGGTCAGCCCCAGCATTTT
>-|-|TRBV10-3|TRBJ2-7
CATLHPGSSYEQYF
TGTGCCACCTTGCATCCGGGATCCTCCTACGAGCAGTACTTC
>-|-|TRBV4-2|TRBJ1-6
CASSQYAGGGTGRYSPLHF
TGTGCCAGCAGCCAATATGCGGGCGGGGGTACCGGTCGCTATTCACCCCTCCACTTT
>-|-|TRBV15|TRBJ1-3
CATTTGKYSGNTIYF
TGTGCCACCACTACAGGAAAATACTCTGGAAACACCATATATTTT
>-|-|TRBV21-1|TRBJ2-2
CASSKGFVGGPPGELFF
TGTGCCAGCAGCAAAGGATTTGTGGGAGGGCCGCCCGGGGAGCTGTTTTTT
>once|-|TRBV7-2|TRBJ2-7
CASSLVPLPSYEQYF
TGTGCCAGCAGCTTAGTTCCCCTCCCCTCCTACGAGCAGTACTTC
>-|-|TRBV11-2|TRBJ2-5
CASRPVSGGLQTQYF
TGTGCCAGCAGACCCGTCAGCGGTGGGTTGCAGACCCAGTACTTC